The present entry profiles one TCR beta chain with its context. Its target is unknown. The authors took one heparinised blood draw, averaging about 120 mL, from each donor. This sample stems from a study of beta chain features in type 1 diabetes. On the study more broadly: Sorted cells from all samples, numbering 95 million to 140 million, were examined. General observations from the study: In cDNA sequencing, cells with high TCR expression could be over-represented. Researchers caution that PCR might favor shorter templates, equally among patients and controls.

Expressed TCRB transcripts were sequenced because the isolated RNA had all been reverse transcribed beforehand. Produced via immunoSEQ multiplex PCR; TCRdb's table is partial and in-frame only. The table lists about 250,000 clones, 12% to 15% of them singletons. The V gene end was trimmed by 3 bases and the J gene end by 2 bases; junction bases not matched to a gene: 5. Germline V lookup: CDR1 SGHNT, CDR2 YYREEE (reference sequence). The CDR3 is made up of 15 amino acids. This sequence joins TRBV5-4 and TRBJ2-1; 7 bases agree with TRBD1. The receptor was derived from a middle-aged woman in good health. Material: naive CD4+ T cells from blood. CDR3 protein: CASSSTGTAYNEQFF. The CDR3 region has the DNA TGTGCCAGCAGCTCGACAGGGACCGCCTACAATGAGCAGTTCTTC.